Following are 21 T cell receptor beta chains from one sample sequenced in a study of CD8 T cells in ankylosing spondylitis. These receptors' antigens are unknown. Study-level points and caveats: About 8 highly homologous variants made up a TCR beta motif, and this motif appeared characteristic of ankylosing spondylitis blood.

Each CDR3 protein is one row after TCRdb ran MiXCR on the 5' RACE reads. The sample contains around 390,000 distinct CDR3 sequences, 20% to 25% of which appear only once. The material sequenced was blood, either unsorted or a sorted T cell fraction (not recorded which). The source of these receptors is a male donor with ankylosing spondylitis.

The V call is TRBV21-1, the J call TRBJ2-1. TRBV21-1 is described as a pseudogene. This CDR3 is 15 amino acids long. CDR3 sequence (DNA): TGTGCCAGCAGGGCGGTCCGGAGTTGGTACAATGAGCAGTTCTTC. Its translation: CASRAVRSWYNEQFF.

This clonotype was seen more than once but under ten times. This chain connects TRBV24-1 to TRBJ2-1; TRBD2 matches 8 bases. CDR3 length: 17 amino acids. Germline V lookup: CDR1 KGHDR, CDR2 SFDVKD. Unmatched junction bases numbered 7, after V lost 4 bases and J lost 0 bases. CDR3 sequence: CATSDPTGTSSYNEQFF. Here the CDR3 DNA reads TGTGCCACCAGTGACCCAACAGGGACTAGCTCCTACAATGAGCAGTTCTTC.

This clonotype was seen only a few times. The chain employs TRBV5-1 and TRBJ2-5; D remains ambiguous. The length of the CDR3 is 14 residues. V dropped 2 bases and J dropped 1 base, with 9 bases sitting between them. CDR1 and CDR2 (germline): SGHRS, YFSETQ. Written as DNA, the CDR3 is TGCGCCAGCAGCTTAGGGTCTGTCCAAGAGACCCAGTACTTC. It is translated as CASSLGSVQETQYF.

This clonotype turned up a few times. This chain links TRBV28 with TRBJ2-1; D perhaps matches TRBD2 (6 bases). Germline CDR1 and CDR2: MDHEN and SYDVKM. This CDR3 region has 11 residues. Trimming took 8 bases from V and 9 from J, leaving 11 bases between them. The CDR3 region has the DNA TGTGCCAGCGGAGGGTTTGCTGAGCAGTTCTTC. As protein: CASGGFAEQFF. Supplemented by reference TRBV28 and TRBJ2-1, the full variable domain reads DVKVTQSSRYLVKRTGEKVFLECVQDMDHENMFWYRQDPGLGLRLIYFSYDVKMKEKGDIPEGYSVSREKKERFSLILESASTNQTSMYLCASGGFAEQFFGPGTRLTVL.

This clonotype has ten or more counts. The V gene is TRBV12-3 or TRBV12-4, the J gene TRBJ2-1, with 8 bases fitting TRBD2. CDR3 length: 14 residues. V was clipped by 5 bases and J by 10 bases; unmatched bases: 10. The CDR3 DNA is TGTGCCAGCAGTGGGGGACTAGTATCTGGGGAGCAGTTCTTC. Translated, it gives CASSGGLVSGEQFF.

The chain uses TRBV18 and TRBJ2-1; 8 nucleotides line up with TRBD1. After removal of 8 bases from V and 7 bases from J, the junction contained 10 bases not matched to a gene. The germline V gene encodes CDR1 KGHSH and CDR2 LQKENI. This CDR3 contains 14 residues. The CDR3 coding sequence is TGTGCCAGCCAGGACAGGGAACATAGTAATGAGCAGTTCTTC. Protein sequence: CASQDREHSNEQFF.

This chain joins TRBV30 and TRBJ2-3; 9 bases are a match to TRBD1. Germline lookup yields CDR1 GTSNPN and CDR2 SVGIG (reference sequence). The V gene end was trimmed by 0 bases and the J gene end by 3 bases; junction bases not matched to a gene: 1. This CDR3 has 14 residues. The CDR3 sequence: CAWSVQGATDTQYF. In nucleotides, the CDR3 is TGTGCCTGGAGTGTACAGGGGGCTACAGATACGCAGTATTTT.

This clonotype was found a few times. A junction boundary mismatches the germline segment, possibly from a read error. CDR3: CSVGPRALGQEVF. In DNA form, the CDR3 reads TGCAGCGTCGGCCCCCGAGCGCTGGGTCAGGAGGTCTTC. The chain employs TRBV29-1 and TRBJ2-1; tentatively, D is TRBD2 (5 bases). CDR3 length equals 13 residues. Germline V gene lookup returns CDR1 SQVTM and CDR2 ANQGSEA.

The J gene is TRBJ2-5, the V gene TRBV4-2; TRBD2 might be the D (6 bases). Germline V lookup: CDR1 LGHNA, CDR2 YNFKEQ. Trimming left V 1 base short and J 3 bases short, with 12 bases between. The CDR3 covers 15 residues. CDR3 amino acids: CASSQVDLAEETQYF. CDR3 DNA: TGTGCCAGCAGCCAAGTGGATTTAGCGGAAGAGACCCAGTACTTC.

The chain recombines TRBV6-1 with TRBJ2-5; D remains unclear. Germline CDR1 is MNHNS and CDR2 is SASEGT. This CDR3 has 16 amino acids. Trimming took 2 bases from V and 4 from J, leaving 17 bases between them. The CDR3, as DNA: TGTGCCAGCAGTGAAAGTTACTACCAAGCAGGAGAGACCCAGTACTTC. Residues: CASSESYYQAGETQYF.

V gene TRBV9 combines with J gene TRBJ2-1, with D possibly called TRBD1 or TRBD2 (6 bases each). The CDR3 is made up of 16 amino acids. Per germline, CDR1 SGDLS and CDR2 YYNGEE. The V gene lost 0 bases and the J gene lost 5 bases, with 15 bases spanning the gap. The CDR3 DNA sequence: TGTGCCAGCAGCGTAGATCCCGGGGGCAGCCACAATGAGCAGTTCTTC. As protein: CASSVDPGGSHNEQFF.

On this clonotype: A read error may account for a junction end that differs from germline. The chain has TRBV20-1 and TRBJ2-3, with 10 positions matching TRBD2. The CDR3 consists of 16 residues. Per the germline V gene, CDR1 is DFQATT and CDR2 is SNEGSKA (reference sequence). As DNA, the CDR3 is TGCTGTGCTAGAGATCCGAGCGGGAGGGGCACAGATACGCAGTATTTT. Translation gives CCARDPSGRGTDTQYF.

This clonotype was seen many times. The J gene is TRBJ1-4, the V gene TRBV12-3 or TRBV12-4; D uncertain. Trimming shortened V by 7 bases and J by 8 bases, and 17 bases separated the two germline ends. This CDR3 contains 14 residues. The CDR3 loop is CASTAPGGLEKLFF. The CDR3 DNA follows: TGTGCCAGCACAGCCCCGGGAGGATTAGAAAAACTGTTTTTT.

The chain recombines TRBV10-3 with TRBJ1-1; no clear D. Trimming shortened V by 7 bases and J by 0 bases, and 9 bases separated the two germline ends. Per germline, CDR1 ENHRY and CDR2 SYGVKD. This CDR3 comprises 13 residues. CDR3 DNA sequence: TGTGCCATCACAGCAGGTATGAACACTGAAGCTTTCTTT. It yields the protein CAITAGMNTEAFF.

This clonotype occurred a few times. V gene TRBV6-5 combines with J gene TRBJ1-2; a possible D gene is TRBD1 (5 bases). Germline assignment: CDR1 MNHEY and CDR2 SVGAGI. The CDR3 has 15 amino acids. V shed 0 bases and J shed 4 bases, with 12 bases lying between them. CDR3 sequence: CASSYSMQGAYGYTF. The CDR3 DNA reads as TGTGCCAGCAGTTACTCGATGCAGGGTGCCTATGGCTACACCTTC.

The V gene is TRBV6-6, the J gene TRBJ2-5, with 7 bases matching TRBD1. Unmatched junction bases numbered 6, after V lost 6 bases and J lost 5 bases. This CDR3 is 13 amino acids long. Germline CDR1 MNHNY, CDR2 SVGAGI (reference sequence). CDR3 sequence reads: CASRETGLETQYF. The DNA for the CDR3 is TGTGCCAGCAGGGAGACAGGGTTGGAGACCCAGTACTTC.

This clonotype has only a few counts. The chain combines TRBV11-2 with TRBJ2-7, with 11 bases fitting TRBD2. The junction had 4 bases not matched to a gene; V was cut back by 4 bases and J by 2 bases. The CDR3 is made up of 15 amino acids. The germline gives CDR1 SGHAT, CDR2 FQNNGV. This chain's CDR3 is CASSSRLAGTYEQYF. The CDR3 bases are TGTGCCAGCAGCTCCCGACTAGCGGGGACCTACGAGCAGTACTTC.

This clonotype was detected a few times. This chain links TRBV4-2 with TRBJ2-1; D not certain. Germline V gene lookup returns CDR1 LGHNA and CDR2 YNFKEQ. This CDR3 is 14 amino acids long. V dropped 4 bases and J dropped 2 bases, with 9 bases sitting between them. The CDR3 DNA follows: TGTGCCAGCAGCCCGTCGAGCCCCTACAATGAGCAGTTCTTC. Its protein is CASSPSSPYNEQFF.

This clonotype showed up just a few times. V gene TRBV5-1 combines with J gene TRBJ2-1; 13 bases match TRBD2. The CDR3 loop spans 18 amino acids. Germline V lookup: CDR1 SGHRS, CDR2 YFSETQ. The V segment lost 3 bases and the J segment 9 bases; nucleotides outside the gene matches: 15. CDR3 loop: CASSWLPGLAGRGGEQFF. In nucleotides, the CDR3 is TGCGCCAGCAGCTGGTTACCGGGACTAGCGGGACGAGGTGGTGAGCAGTTCTTC.

J is TRBJ1-6 and V is TRBV5-1; tentatively, D is TRBD1 (6 bases). Germline loops: CDR1 SGHRS, CDR2 YFSETQ. V was clipped by 4 bases and J by 9 bases, with 23 bases between them. CDR3 size: 17 residues. CDR3 DNA: TGCGCCAGCAGCCTCGCCGGGACACGGCGTTTTGGTTCACCCCTCCACTTT. It encodes CASSLAGTRRFGSPLHF. Drawing the rest from reference TRBV5-1 and TRBJ1-6, the complete variable domain is KAGVTQTPRYLIKTRGQQVTLSCSPISGHRSVSWYQQTPGQGLQFLFEYFSETQRNKGNFPGRFSGRQFSNSRSEMNVSTLELGDSALYLCASSLAGTRRFGSPLHFGNGTRLTVT.

This clonotype was found a few times. The genes are TRBV12-3 or TRBV12-4 and TRBJ2-1; TRBD2 agrees at 7 bases. This CDR3 is 18 amino acids long. After removal of 2 bases from V and 8 bases from J, the junction contained 18 bases not matched to a gene. CDR3 loop: CASSLSGTWSGFGDEQFF. The CDR3 DNA follows: TGTGCCAGCAGTTTAAGCGGGACTTGGAGCGGTTTCGGGGATGAGCAGTTCTTC.